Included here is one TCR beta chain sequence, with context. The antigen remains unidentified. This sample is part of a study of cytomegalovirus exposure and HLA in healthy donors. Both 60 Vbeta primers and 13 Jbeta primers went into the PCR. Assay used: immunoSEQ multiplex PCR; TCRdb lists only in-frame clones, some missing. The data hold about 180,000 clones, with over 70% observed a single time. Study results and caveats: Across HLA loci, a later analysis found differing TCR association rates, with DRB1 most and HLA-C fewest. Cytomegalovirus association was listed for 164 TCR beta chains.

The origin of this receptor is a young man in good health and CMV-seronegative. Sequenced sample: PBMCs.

The CDR3 DNA follows: TGCAGGGCCAGGGCGAACACTGAAGCTTTCTTT. Amino acids: CRARANTEAFF. The chain links TRBV20-1 to TRBJ1-1; tentatively, D is TRBD1 (5 bases). The CDR3 totals 11 residues. The germline V gene encodes CDR1 DFQATT and CDR2 SNEGSKA (reference sequence).